This T cell receptor (beta chain) emerged from a study of blood T cell repertoires in COVID-19. As for the study in general: Samples came from the United States, Italy and Spain, spanning acute and convalescent COVID-19. The cDNA or gDNA used as material had been derived from T cells, B-cell-depleted T cells, or PBMCs.

Participants came from roughly 23 US areas, aged about 18 to 95 years. Membership in each cohort depended on participant-reported clinical history. CDR1 is MDHEN and CDR2 is SYDVKM in the germline V gene. CDR3 length equals 15 residues. The J segment lost 3 bases and the V segment lost 10 bases, leaving 10 bases of the junction unmatched. Some clones are missing from TCRdb's copy, which holds only in-frame ones; the method was immunoSEQ multiplex PCR. The profile shows about 310,000 clones, around 87% of them singletons. The chain employs TRBV28 and TRBJ2-3; 10 nucleotides align to TRBD2. The sequence derives from a woman between 18 and 29 years old with acute COVID-19. Sequencing was done on a sample of PBMCs or T cells enriched from blood (not recorded which). The DNA of the CDR3 is TGTGCCACCGTCGGAAGCGGGAGGGGAACAGATACGCAGTATTTT. Amino acids: CATVGSGRGTDTQYF.